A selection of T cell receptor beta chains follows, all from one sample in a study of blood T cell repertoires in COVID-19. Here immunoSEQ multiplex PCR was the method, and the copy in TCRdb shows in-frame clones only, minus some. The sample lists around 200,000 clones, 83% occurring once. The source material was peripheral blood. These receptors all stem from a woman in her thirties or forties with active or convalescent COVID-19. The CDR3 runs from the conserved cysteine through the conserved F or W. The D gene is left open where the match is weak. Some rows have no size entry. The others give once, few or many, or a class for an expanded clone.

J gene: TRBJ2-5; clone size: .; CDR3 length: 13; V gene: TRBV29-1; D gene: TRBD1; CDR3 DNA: TGCAGCGGGAAACAGGGGGCTCGGGAGACCCAGTACTTC; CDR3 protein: CSGKQGARETQYF
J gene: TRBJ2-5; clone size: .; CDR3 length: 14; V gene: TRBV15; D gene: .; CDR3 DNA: TGTGCCACCAGCGGGGGGAGGTTCCAAGAGACCCAGTACTTC; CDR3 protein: CATSGGRFQETQYF
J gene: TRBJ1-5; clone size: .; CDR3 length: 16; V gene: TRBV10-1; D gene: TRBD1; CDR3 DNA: TGCGCCAGCAGCTATGGACAGGGATTAAGGAATCAGCCCCAGCATTTT; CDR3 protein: CASSYGQGLRNQPQHF
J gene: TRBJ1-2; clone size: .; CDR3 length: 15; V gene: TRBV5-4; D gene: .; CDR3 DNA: TGTGCCAGCAGCTTGGAGGGTTTAAGGGGCCATGGCTACACCTTC; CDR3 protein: CASSLEGLRGHGYTF
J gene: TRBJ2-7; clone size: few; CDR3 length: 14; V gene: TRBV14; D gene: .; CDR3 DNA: TGTGCCAGCAGCCAAGCAGGGTACTCCTACGAGCAGTACTTC; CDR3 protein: CASSQAGYSYEQYF
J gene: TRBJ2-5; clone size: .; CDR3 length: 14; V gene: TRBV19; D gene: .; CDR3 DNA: TGTGCCAGTAGTCTCGGCTTGGCGGTAGAGACCCAGTACTTC; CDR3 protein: CASSLGLAVETQYF
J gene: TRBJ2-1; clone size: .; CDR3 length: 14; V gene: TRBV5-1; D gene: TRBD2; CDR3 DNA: TGCGCCAGCGGACTAGCGGGTCCCTACAATGAGCAGTTCTTC; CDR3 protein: CASGLAGPYNEQFF
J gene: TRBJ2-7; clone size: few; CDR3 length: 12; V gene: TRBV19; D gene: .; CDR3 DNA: TGTGCCAGTCAGGGTCCCTCCTACGAGCAGTACTTC; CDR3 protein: CASQGPSYEQYF
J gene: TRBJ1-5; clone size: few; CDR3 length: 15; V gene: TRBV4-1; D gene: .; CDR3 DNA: TGCGCCAGCAGCCAAGATCCAGGGGGCAATCAGCCCCAGCATTTT; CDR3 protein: CASSQDPGGNQPQHF
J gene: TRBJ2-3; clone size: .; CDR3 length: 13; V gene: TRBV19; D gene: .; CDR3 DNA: TGTGCCAGTTACAGGTCGGACACAGATACGCAGTATTTT; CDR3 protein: CASYRSDTDTQYF
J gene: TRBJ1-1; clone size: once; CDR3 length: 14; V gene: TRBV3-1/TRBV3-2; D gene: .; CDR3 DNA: TGTGCCAGCAGCCAACGCCTGCGGAACACTGAAGCTTTCTTT; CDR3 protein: CASSQRLRNTEAFF
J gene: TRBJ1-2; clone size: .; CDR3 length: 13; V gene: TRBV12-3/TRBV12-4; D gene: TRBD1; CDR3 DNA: TGTGCCAGCAGGGAGACAGGGAGGTATGGCTACACCTTC; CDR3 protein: CASRETGRYGYTF
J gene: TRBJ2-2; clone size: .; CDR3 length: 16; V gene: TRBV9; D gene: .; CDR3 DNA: TGTGCCAGCAGCGTATCCGGCAGGACTGACACCGGGGAGCTGTTTTTT; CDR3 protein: CASSVSGRTDTGELFF